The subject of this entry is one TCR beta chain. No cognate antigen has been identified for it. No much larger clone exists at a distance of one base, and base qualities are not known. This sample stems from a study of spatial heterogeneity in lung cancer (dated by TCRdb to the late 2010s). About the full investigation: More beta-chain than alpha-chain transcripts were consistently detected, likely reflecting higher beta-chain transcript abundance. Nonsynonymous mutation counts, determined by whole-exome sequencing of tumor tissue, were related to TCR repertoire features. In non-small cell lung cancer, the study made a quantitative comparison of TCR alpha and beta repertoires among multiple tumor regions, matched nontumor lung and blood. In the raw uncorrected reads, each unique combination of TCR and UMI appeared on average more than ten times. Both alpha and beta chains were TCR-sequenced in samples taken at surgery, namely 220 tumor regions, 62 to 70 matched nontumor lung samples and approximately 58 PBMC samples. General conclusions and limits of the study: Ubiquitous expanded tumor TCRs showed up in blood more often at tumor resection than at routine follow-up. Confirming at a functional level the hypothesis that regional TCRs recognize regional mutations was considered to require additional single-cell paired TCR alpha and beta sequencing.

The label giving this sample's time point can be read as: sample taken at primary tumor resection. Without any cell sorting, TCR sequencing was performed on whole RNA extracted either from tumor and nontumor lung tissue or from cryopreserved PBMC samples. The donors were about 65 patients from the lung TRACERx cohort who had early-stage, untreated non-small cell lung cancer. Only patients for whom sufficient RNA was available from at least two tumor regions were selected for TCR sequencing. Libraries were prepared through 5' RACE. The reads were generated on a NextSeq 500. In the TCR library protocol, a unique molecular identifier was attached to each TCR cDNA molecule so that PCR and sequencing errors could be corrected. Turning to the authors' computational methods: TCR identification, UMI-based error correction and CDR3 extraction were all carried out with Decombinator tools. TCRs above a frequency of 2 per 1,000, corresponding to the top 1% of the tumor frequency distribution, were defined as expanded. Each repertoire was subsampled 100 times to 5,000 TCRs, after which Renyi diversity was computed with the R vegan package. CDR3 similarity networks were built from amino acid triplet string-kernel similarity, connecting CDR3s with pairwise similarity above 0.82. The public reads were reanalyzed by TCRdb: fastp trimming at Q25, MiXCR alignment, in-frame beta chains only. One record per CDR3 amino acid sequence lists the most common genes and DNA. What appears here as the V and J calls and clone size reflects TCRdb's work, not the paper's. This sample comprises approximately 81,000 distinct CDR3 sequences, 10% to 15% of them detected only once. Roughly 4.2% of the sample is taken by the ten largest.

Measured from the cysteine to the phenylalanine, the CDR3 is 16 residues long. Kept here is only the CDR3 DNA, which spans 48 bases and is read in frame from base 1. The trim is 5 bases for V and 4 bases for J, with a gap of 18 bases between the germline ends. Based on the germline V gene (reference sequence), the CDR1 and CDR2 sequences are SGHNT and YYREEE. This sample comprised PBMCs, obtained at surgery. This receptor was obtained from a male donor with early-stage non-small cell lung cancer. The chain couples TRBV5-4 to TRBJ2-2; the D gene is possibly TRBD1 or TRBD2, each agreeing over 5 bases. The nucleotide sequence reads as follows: TGTGCCAGCAGGATAGGGGCGGGCTCGCTCACCGGGGAGCTGTTTTTT. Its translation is CASRIGAGSLTGELFF.